Listed below are T cell receptor beta chains from one sample, sequenced in a study of molecular identifiers for immune sequencing clone quantification. TCRdb reprocessed the PCR reads via MiXCR and lists one record per CDR3 protein. The sample lists about 70,000 distinct CDR3 sequences; about 18% were seen once. The sample was naive CD8+ T cells from blood, with Jurkat cell RNA spiked in. All receptors come from a human donor in good health. Some libraries in this study had Jurkat cell RNA spiked in. CDR3s include the opening cysteine and the closing phenylalanine or tryptophan. Size tells how often a clone was seen (once, few, many) or the class of an expanded clone, and some rows leave it out.

j_call: TRBJ2-1; v_call: TRBV18; clone_size: NA; cdr3_aa: CASSQSQRSDYKYNEQFF
j_call: TRBJ2-7; v_call: TRBV13; clone_size: many; cdr3_aa: CASSLELGQGKYEQYF
j_call: TRBJ2-3; v_call: TRBV7-9; clone_size: many; cdr3_aa: CASSLELAGSTDTQYF
j_call: TRBJ2-3; v_call: TRBV4-3; clone_size: many; cdr3_aa: CASSQVYRGYTDTQYF
j_call: TRBJ2-3; v_call: TRBV4-1; clone_size: many; cdr3_aa: CASSQRIGGTSGYTDTQYF
j_call: TRBJ2-1; v_call: TRBV20-1; clone_size: many; cdr3_aa: CSAITGLAGDEQFF
j_call: TRBJ2-5; v_call: TRBV3-1; clone_size: many; cdr3_aa: CASSHRLAGVGF
j_call: TRBJ2-1; v_call: TRBV7-9; clone_size: few; cdr3_aa: CASSLASRHNEQFF
j_call: TRBJ1-5; v_call: TRBV27; clone_size: many; cdr3_aa: CASSFFGDQPQHF
j_call: TRBJ2-7; v_call: TRBV6-2/TRBV6-3; clone_size: NA; cdr3_aa: CASSQLKNEQYF
j_call: TRBJ2-1; v_call: TRBV24-1; clone_size: once; cdr3_aa: CATSVGAEQFF
j_call: TRBJ2-3; v_call: TRBV19; clone_size: many; cdr3_aa: CASSILAGMVDTQYF
j_call: TRBJ2-7; v_call: TRBV5-1; clone_size: many; cdr3_aa: CASGRGVGETYEQYF
j_call: TRBJ2-3; v_call: TRBV27; clone_size: many; cdr3_aa: CASSSYSTDTQYF
j_call: TRBJ2-1; v_call: TRBV4-3; clone_size: many; cdr3_aa: CASSQDWGLTDEQFF
j_call: TRBJ2-1; v_call: TRBV6-4; clone_size: NA; cdr3_aa: CASSGRGYNEQFF